One and the same sample provided the 29 T cell receptor beta chains below, sequenced in a study of cytomegalovirus exposure and HLA in healthy donors. In the PCR, 60 Vbeta and 13 Jbeta primers were used. Profiling relied on immunoSEQ multiplex PCR, and the TCRdb table lists in-frame clones only, not all of them. The data show approximately 31,000 clones, just under 90% seen once. The sequencing input was PBMCs. These receptors originate from a boy aged 5-17 years in good health and CMV-seronegative.

The genes are TRBV9 and TRBJ1-2; D remains ambiguous. The germline gives CDR1 SGDLS, CDR2 YYNGEE. The CDR3 spans 15 residues. Trimming shortened V by 4 bases and J by 2 bases, and 15 bases separated the two germline ends. For the CDR3, the DNA is TGTGCCAGCAGCAGTAGTGGAGGAGGCAACTATGGCTACACCTTC. It encodes CASSSSGGGNYGYTF. Full variable domain (outside the CDR3, taken from reference TRBV9 and TRBJ1-2): DSGVTQTPKHLITATGQRVTLRCSPRSGDLSVYWYQQSLDQGLQFLIQYYNGEERAKGNILERFSAQQFPDLHSELNLSSLELGDSALYFCASSSSGGGNYGYTFGSGTRLTVV.

This clone was picked up a small number of times. V gene TRBV2 combines with J gene TRBJ2-7, with 7 bases matching TRBD1. This CDR3 is built from 14 residues. J lost 1 base, V lost 6 bases, and 6 bases had no gene match. The germline V gene has CDR1 SNHLY and CDR2 FYNNEI. In DNA, the CDR3 is TGTGCCAGCAGCAGTACAGGGGATTCCTACGAGCAGTACTTC. Translating gives CASSSTGDSYEQYF.

The rearrangement links TRBV2 to TRBJ2-6; TRBD2 matches at 9 bases. V shed 7 bases, J shed 5 bases, and the junction held 15 bases outside the gene matches. The CDR3 runs 18 residues. CDR1 SNHLY and CDR2 FYNNEI come from the germline V gene. CDR3 in DNA: TGTGCCAGCACCCGGGCTAGCGGGGCCACTCTGAGGGCCAACGTCCTGACTTTC. Amino acid sequence: CASTRASGATLRANVLTF.

The chain joins TRBV16 to TRBJ1-5, with 9 bases fitting TRBD1. This CDR3 is 14 amino acids long. CDR1 KGHSY and CDR2 FQNENV come from the germline V gene. The V and J ends lost 3 bases and 5 bases, in that order; junction bases with no gene match: 2. The DNA for the CDR3 is TGTGCCAGCAGCCACTGGACAGGGGATCAGCCCCAGCATTTT. It encodes CASSHWTGDQPQHF.

J is TRBJ1-2 and V is TRBV6-1; D ambiguous. CDR1 and CDR2 from the germline V gene are MNHNS and SASEGT. The CDR3 has 13 residues. With 7 bases removed from V and 2 bases from J, the gap between germline ends came to 11 bases. The CDR3 is CASIPGANYGYTF. The CDR3, as DNA: TGTGCCAGCATTCCGGGTGCAAACTATGGCTACACCTTC.

This clone has a single count. Written as DNA, the CDR3 is TGTGCCAGCAGCCTTGCGGCAGGGGGAATCTATGGCTACACCTTC. It is translated as CASSLAAGGIYGYTF. This rearrangement joins TRBV7-9 to TRBJ1-2; TRBD1 matches at 7 bases. The CDR3 sequence is 15 residues long. CDR1 is SEHNR and CDR2 is FQNEAQ in the germline V gene (reference sequence). Trimming at V came to 5 bases and at J to 4 bases, leaving 10 bases not matched to a gene. The full variable domain, in which reference TRBV7-9 and TRBJ1-2 provide the parts outside the CDR3, is DTGVSQNPRHKITKRGQNVTFRCDPISEHNRLYWYRQTLGQGPEFLTYFQNEAQLEKSRLLSDRFSAERPKGSFSTLEIQRTEQGDSAMYLCASSLAAGGIYGYTFGSGTRLTVV.

On this clone: Within the sample, other DNA sequences also encode this same CDR3. The chain carries TRBV6-5 and TRBJ2-7, with 10 bases aligning to TRBD1. Looked up from germline, CDR1 is MNHEY and CDR2 is SVGAGI. CDR3 length: 14 residues. J gave up 1 base and V 5 bases, and 2 bases lay outside the gene matches. The CDR3 loop is CASSPGQGSYEQYF. The DNA of the CDR3 is TGTGCCAGCAGTCCGGGACAGGGGTCCTACGAGCAGTACTTC.

The rearrangement links TRBV13 to TRBJ2-5; TRBD2 matches at 8 bases. The DNA end is more similar to TRBJ2-7, so the J call may be wrong. Germline-derived CDR1 and CDR2 are PRHDT and FYEKMQ (reference sequence). The CDR3 extends over 14 amino acids. The CDR3 nucleotides read TGTGCCAGCAGCTCGACGGGGGGGGTTTACGAGCAGTACTTC. Amino acid sequence: CASSSTGGVYEQYF.

This clone has just one count. The chain employs TRBV25-1 and TRBJ2-3; TRBD2 matches at 9 bases. CDR3 length: 15 residues. Germline assignment: CDR1 MGHDK and CDR2 SYGVNS. The junction had 6 bases not matched to a gene; V was cut back by 4 bases and J by 4 bases. The CDR3 DNA sequence: TGTGCCAGCAGTGGAGTAGCGGGGGACGCAGATACGCAGTATTTT. This codes for CASSGVAGDADTQYF.

The chain combines TRBV19 with TRBJ2-7; 7 nucleotides align to TRBD1. Germline V gene sequence: CDR1 LNHDA, CDR2 SQIVND (reference sequence). Germline trimming cut 5 bases from V and 1 base from J; bases unmatched to any gene: 2. CDR3 size: 13 residues. CDR3 region: CASSLDRSYEQYF. In DNA form, the CDR3 reads TGTGCCAGTAGTCTGGACAGGTCCTACGAGCAGTACTTC.

V usage is TRBV19 and J usage is TRBJ2-1; weak D call: TRBD2 (6 bases). Looked up from germline, CDR1 is LNHDA and CDR2 is SQIVND (reference sequence). The CDR3 length is 11 residues. The V end was cut by 6 bases, the J end by 10 bases, with 10 bases between. CDR3 loop: CASRGGWEQFF. In DNA form, the CDR3 reads TGTGCCAGTAGGGGAGGATGGGAGCAGTTCTTC.

V is TRBV19 and J is TRBJ1-2, with 7 bases fitting TRBD1. The CDR3 is 14 amino acids. The V and J ends lost 1 base and 2 bases, in that order; junction bases with no gene match: 1. Germline CDR1 is LNHDA and CDR2 is SQIVND (reference sequence). In nucleotides, the CDR3 is TGTGCCAGTAGTATAGGGACAGGAAACTATGGCTACACCTTC. Its protein product is CASSIGTGNYGYTF. Looking up the rest from reference TRBV19 and TRBJ1-2 gives the full variable domain: DGGITQSPKYLFRKEGQNVTLSCEQNLNHDAMYWYRQDPGQGLRLIYYSQIVNDFQKGDIAEGYSVSREKKESFPLTVTSAQKNPTAFYLCASSIGTGNYGYTFGSGTRLTVV.

The chain carries TRBV6-5 and TRBJ1-6, with TRBD1 matching over 10 bases. V was pared by 2 bases and J by 9 bases, with 4 bases of the junction left unmatched. Per germline, CDR1 MNHEY and CDR2 SVGAGI. The CDR3 totals 15 residues. The CDR3 nucleotides read TGTGCCAGCAGTTACAAGCGGACAGGGGGTTCACCCCTCCACTTT. It yields the protein CASSYKRTGGSPLHF.

V is TRBV11-2 and J is TRBJ2-7, with D perhaps matching TRBD2 (6 bases). The CDR3 length is 13 residues. V was cut by 5 bases and J by 2 bases, with 10 bases left in between. The germline V gene encodes CDR1 SGHAT and CDR2 FQNNGV. The CDR3: CASSDSGAYEQYF. For the CDR3, the DNA is TGTGCCAGCAGCGACTCGGGAGCCTACGAGCAGTACTTC.

The chain combines TRBV25-1 with TRBJ1-2; D gene ambiguous. The CDR3 extends over 12 amino acids. Germline V gives CDR1 MGHDK, CDR2 SYGVNS. Trimming took 4 bases from V and 4 from J, leaving 7 bases between them. The CDR3 sequence: CASSADSYGYTF. The CDR3 DNA follows: TGTGCCAGCAGTGCGGACTCCTATGGCTACACCTTC.

The rearrangement uses TRBV4-1 and TRBJ2-1; D is ambiguous. CDR3 length equals 12 residues. The V end was cut by 3 bases, the J end by 8 bases, with 8 bases between. The germline gives CDR1 MGHRA, CDR2 YSYEKL. This CDR3 reads CASSHLADEQFF. CDR3 sequence (DNA): TGCGCCAGCAGCCATCTCGCGGATGAGCAGTTCTTC.

The chain links TRBV7-9 to TRBJ2-1; 7 bases are shared with TRBD1. The CDR3 extends over 17 amino acids. V was pared by 5 bases and J by 5 bases, with 15 bases of the junction left unmatched. CDR1 is SEHNR and CDR2 is FQNEAQ in the germline V gene (reference sequence). The DNA for the CDR3 is TGTGCCAGCAGCGCCAATCGACAGGGTCAACCCCACAATGAGCAGTTCTTC. Its protein product is CASSANRQGQPHNEQFF.

The chain links TRBV4-1 to TRBJ1-1; weak D call: TRBD1 (5 bases). The ends were cut back, 3 bases at V and 6 bases at J, with 14 bases in the middle. This CDR3 spans 14 amino acids. Germline loops: CDR1 MGHRA, CDR2 YSYEKL. This CDR3 is CASSHYVGVPEAFF. DNA for the CDR3: TGCGCCAGCAGCCACTACGTAGGGGTTCCTGAAGCTTTCTTT.

This CDR3 reads CASSQTSYGYTF. CDR3 in DNA: TGTGCCAGCAGCCAAACCAGCTATGGCTACACCTTC. The rearrangement joins TRBV14 to TRBJ1-2; D is uncertain. Germline V gene sequence: CDR1 SGHDN, CDR2 FVKESK. The V end was cut by 2 bases, the J end by 4 bases, with 5 bases between. This CDR3 contains 12 residues.

The rearrangement joins TRBV29-1 to TRBJ1-4; 7 bases match TRBD1. The CDR3 loop spans 13 amino acids. The germline V gene has CDR1 SQVTM and CDR2 ANQGSEA. V shed 6 bases and J 7 bases; nucleotides not matched to a gene: 8. The CDR3 sequence: CSVLDRVGEKLFF. In nucleotides, the CDR3 is TGCAGCGTCCTCGACAGGGTCGGTGAAAAACTGTTTTTT.

V and J are TRBV6-5 and TRBJ2-7; 7 nucleotides align to TRBD1. Trimming took 2 bases from V and 5 from J; bases not matched to a gene: 6. The CDR3 has 14 residues. Germline values: CDR1 MNHEY, CDR2 SVGAGI. The chain's CDR3 is CASSYRRQGHEQYF. As DNA, the CDR3 is TGTGCCAGCAGTTACCGCCGACAGGGCCACGAGCAGTACTTC.

This clone came up once. V and J are TRBV5-1 and TRBJ2-3, with 11 bases matching TRBD1. Trimming removed 0 bases from V and 6 bases from J; junction bases left unmatched: 6. Germline V gives CDR1 SGHRS, CDR2 YFSETQ. The CDR3 covers 16 residues. Here the CDR3 reads CASSLEGQGVTDTQYF. CDR3 bases: TGCGCCAGCAGCTTGGAGGGACAGGGGGTAACGGATACGCAGTATTTT.

V is TRBV5-6 and J is TRBJ2-6, with D uncertain. The CDR3 is 13 amino acids. CDR1 is SGHDT, CDR2 YYEEEE, per germline. Trimming left V 2 bases short and J 3 bases short, with 3 bases between. The CDR3 region is CASSFGGANVLTF. The DNA of the CDR3 is TGTGCCAGCAGCTTCGGTGGGGCCAACGTCCTGACTTTC. Using reference TRBV5-6 and TRBJ2-6 for the parts outside the CDR3, the full variable domain is DAGVTQSPTHLIKTRGQQVTLRCSPKSGHDTVSWYQQALGQGPQFIFQYYEEEERQRGNFPDRFSGHQFPNYSSELNVNALLLGDSALYLCASSFGGANVLTFGAGSRLTVL.

This clone has just one count. This chain links TRBV29-1 with TRBJ1-2, with D perhaps TRBD1 (5 bases). Germline CDR1 and CDR2: SQVTM and ANQGSEA. V was pared by 3 bases and J by 4 bases, with 24 bases between. This CDR3 region has 17 residues. The CDR3 is CSVDLWTKRGSPYGYTF. CDR3 nucleotide sequence: TGCAGCGTTGATCTTTGGACCAAAAGGGGCTCTCCCTATGGCTACACCTTC.

This chain connects TRBV11-3 to TRBJ2-1, with D hard to call. Trimming removed 3 bases from V and 6 bases from J, with 6 bases in between. The CDR3 spans 12 residues. The germline gives CDR1 SGHNT, CDR2 YENEEA. The CDR3 nucleotides read TGTGCCAGCAGCTTCTTCAGCAATGAGCAGTTCTTC. This sequence encodes CASSFFSNEQFF.

CDR3 in DNA: TGTGCCAGCAGCTTAGAGGGGGCGCCGGACACTGAAGCTTTCTTT. It yields the protein CASSLEGAPDTEAFF. This sequence joins TRBV7-9 and TRBJ1-1; TRBD1 aligns across 7 bases. There are 15 residues in the CDR3. CDR1 and CDR2 from the germline V gene are SEHNR and FQNEAQ (reference sequence). Losses at the gene ends were 1 base for V and 3 bases for J; bases not matched to a gene: 5. The variable domain in full, completed from reference TRBV7-9 and TRBJ1-1, reads DTGVSQNPRHKITKRGQNVTFRCDPISEHNRLYWYRQTLGQGPEFLTYFQNEAQLEKSRLLSDRFSAERPKGSFSTLEIQRTEQGDSAMYLCASSLEGAPDTEAFFGQGTRLTVV.

The chain uses TRBV2 and TRBJ1-2, with a possible D match to TRBD1 (6 bases). Germline V gives CDR1 SNHLY, CDR2 FYNNEI. V lost 6 bases to trimming and J lost 7 bases, with 12 bases between them. The CDR3 is 12 residues long. In DNA form, the CDR3 reads TGTGCCAGCAGGAAAACAGGGACTGGCTACACCTTC. Translation gives CASRKTGTGYTF.

This clone was seen just once. This chain connects TRBV5-1 to TRBJ2-7; TRBD1 is a possible D gene (6 bases). The germline V gene has CDR1 SGHRS and CDR2 YFSETQ. Trimming took off 4 bases at V and 3 bases at J, with 11 bases between the two ends. The length of the CDR3 is 13 residues. The CDR3 DNA is TGCGCCAGCAGCGCCCCGGACAGCTACGAGCAGTACTTC. It yields the protein CASSAPDSYEQYF.

The chain recombines TRBV6-5 with TRBJ1-6, with no clear D. The CDR3 length is 12 residues. Looked up from germline, CDR1 is MNHEY and CDR2 is SVGAGI. Trimming took 3 bases from V and 9 from J, leaving 6 bases between them. The CDR3: CASSYPSSPLHF. The CDR3 DNA reads TGTGCCAGCAGTTATCCTTCTTCACCCCTCCACTTT.